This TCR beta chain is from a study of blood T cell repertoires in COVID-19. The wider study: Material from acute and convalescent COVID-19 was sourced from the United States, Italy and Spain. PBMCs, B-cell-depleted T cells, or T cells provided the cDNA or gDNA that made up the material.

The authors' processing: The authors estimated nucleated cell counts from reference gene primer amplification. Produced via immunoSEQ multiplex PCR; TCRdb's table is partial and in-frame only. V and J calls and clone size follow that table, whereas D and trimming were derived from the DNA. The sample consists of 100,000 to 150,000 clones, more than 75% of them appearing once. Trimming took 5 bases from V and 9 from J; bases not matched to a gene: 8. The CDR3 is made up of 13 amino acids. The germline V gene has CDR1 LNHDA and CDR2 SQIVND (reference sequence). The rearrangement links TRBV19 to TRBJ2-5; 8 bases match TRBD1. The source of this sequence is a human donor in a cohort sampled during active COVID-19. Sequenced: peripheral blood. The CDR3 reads CASSPHGQGPQYF. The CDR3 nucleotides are TGTGCCAGTAGTCCCCACGGACAGGGTCCCCAGTACTTC.